The rows below give T cell receptor beta chains drawn from one sample of a study of CD8 T cells in ankylosing spondylitis. TCRdb recomputed calls from the 5' RACE reads with MiXCR, one row per CDR3 protein. The sample lists some 240,000 distinct CDR3 sequences, approximately 7.3% occurring once. Sequences were obtained from blood, either unsorted or a sorted T cell fraction (not recorded which). The receptors shown here come from a male donor with ankylosing spondylitis. The CDR3 runs from the conserved cysteine through the conserved F or W. Fields, in order: J gene, V gene, CDR3 length, D gene, clone size, CDR3 protein, CDR3 DNA. The D gene is left open where the match is weak. Not all rows give a size; the values are once, few, many and, for expanded clones, a class.

>TRBJ2-1|TRBV27|15|.|.
CASSPLEGRANEQFF
TGTGCCAGCAGTCCCCTAGAAGGGCGCGCCAATGAGCAGTTCTTC
>TRBJ2-1|TRBV20-1|15|TRBD2|many
CSAGGGSGSYNEQFF
TGCAGTGCTGGGGGGGGGAGCGGGAGTTACAATGAGCAGTTCTTC
>TRBJ2-5|TRBV7-9|13|.|many
CASSSTIQETQYF
TGTGCCAGCAGCTCTACCATCCAAGAGACCCAGTACTTC
>TRBJ2-5|TRBV5-1|14|.|few
CASSPGGRLETQYF
TGCGCCAGCAGCCCGGGTGGTAGGTTGGAGACCCAGTACTTC
>TRBJ2-7|TRBV20-1|11|.|.
CSARDIYEQYF
TGCAGCGCCCGGGACATATACGAGCAGTACTTC
>TRBJ1-5|TRBV12-3/TRBV12-4|14|.|many
CASSSLTAWEYQHF
TGTGCCAGCAGTTCATTGACAGCCTGGGAATACCAGCATTTT
>TRBJ2-3|TRBV15|14|.|many
CATSRVGSADTQYF
TGTGCCACCAGCAGAGTAGGATCGGCGGATACGCAGTATTTT
>TRBJ1-1|TRBV20-1|17|.|many
CSATSRGHYYLNTEAFF
TGCAGTGCTACCTCGCGGGGGCACTACTACTTGAACACTGAAGCTTTCTTT
>TRBJ1-2|TRBV20-1|16|.|many
CSARDRQGGRDYGYTF
TGCAGTGCTAGAGATAGGCAAGGGGGGCGCGACTATGGCTACACCTTC
>TRBJ1-1|TRBV5-1|12|.|many
CASSSGGPEAFF
TGCGCCAGCAGCTCGGGGGGTCCTGAAGCTTTCTTT
>TRBJ1-4|TRBV6-5|15|TRBD1|many
CASSYQEGAGEKLFF
TGTGCCAGCAGTTACCAGGAGGGGGCTGGTGAAAAACTGTTTTTT
>TRBJ1-2|TRBV20-1|15|TRBD1|many
CSARGIQGGADGYTF
TGCAGTGCTAGAGGAATACAGGGGGGCGCCGATGGCTACACCTTC
>TRBJ2-5|TRBV5-1|16|TRBD1|few
CASSSTGTGVRKTQYF
TGCGCCAGCAGCTCGACCGGGACAGGGGTTCGGAAGACCCAGTACTTC
>TRBJ2-5|TRBV18|16|.|few
CASSSITRGPEETQYF
TGTGCCAGCTCATCGATTACCCGGGGCCCCGAGGAGACCCAGTACTTC
>TRBJ2-2|TRBV6-2/TRBV6-3|17|.|few
CASRTPYKAQNTGELFF
TGTGCCAGCAGAACCCCCTACAAGGCCCAAAACACCGGGGAGCTGTTTTTT
>TRBJ2-7|TRBV5-5|13|TRBD1|.
CASSLDRGSEQYF
TGTGCCAGCAGCTTGGACAGGGGGAGCGAGCAGTACTTC
>TRBJ2-1|TRBV28|16|TRBD2|many
CASSLYAGGTYNEQFF
TGTGCCAGCAGTTTATATGCGGGAGGAACCTACAATGAGCAGTTCTTC
>TRBJ2-1|TRBV7-6|15|TRBD2|few
CASSLTAGGDNEQFF
TGTGCCAGCAGCTTAACGGCGGGAGGGGACAATGAGCAGTTCTTC
>TRBJ2-2|TRBV6-2/TRBV6-3|16|.|many
CASIPGRGSNTGELFF
TGTGCCAGCATCCCCGGCCGGGGGTCGAACACCGGGGAGCTGTTTTTT
>TRBJ1-3|TRBV4-3|15|.|many
CASSADPSSGNTIYF
TGCGCCAGCAGCGCGGACCCGAGCTCTGGAAACACCATATATTTT
>TRBJ1-1|TRBV7-2|13|.|many
CASSLPPNTEAFF
TGTGCCAGCAGCTTACCCCCGAACACTGAAGCTTTCTTT
>TRBJ1-1|TRBV6-6|13|.|few
CASSDPGDTEAFF
TGTGCCAGCAGTGATCCAGGGGACACTGAAGCTTTCTTT
>TRBJ2-7|TRBV18|15|.|few
CASSPPGGAPFEQYF
TGTGCCAGCTCACCACCTGGGGGTGCCCCCTTCGAGCAGTACTTC
>TRBJ2-3|TRBV3-1|16|TRBD2|many
CASSQGTGGRTDTQYF
TGTGCCAGCAGCCAAGGCACGGGGGGGCGAACAGATACGCAGTATTTT
>TRBJ2-7|TRBV5-1|14|TRBD1|few
CASRTLTGLAEQYF
TGCGCCAGCAGGACCTTGACAGGGTTGGCCGAGCAGTACTTC
>TRBJ2-1|TRBV7-8|16|TRBD2|few
CASSTGLAESYNEQFF
TGTGCCAGCAGCACCGGACTAGCGGAGTCCTACAATGAGCAGTTCTTC
>TRBJ2-5|TRBV6-5|16|.|.
CASSYSAARVGETQYF
TGTGCCAGCAGTTACTCGGCCGCCCGTGTAGGAGAGACCCAGTACTTC
>TRBJ2-1|TRBV29-1|16|TRBD2|many
CSVAKLGLEHYNEQFF
TGCAGCGTCGCCAAACTGGGACTAGAGCACTACAATGAGCAGTTCTTC
>TRBJ1-5|TRBV12-3/TRBV12-4|14|TRBD1|many
CASSLTGAGQPQHF
TGTGCCAGCAGTTTGACAGGGGCCGGTCAGCCCCAGCATTTT
>TRBJ2-7|TRBV7-2|14|TRBD2|.
CASRKAGLSYEQYF
TGTGCCAGCAGAAAAGCGGGGTTAAGCTACGAGCAGTACTTC
>TRBJ1-1|TRBV5-1|12|.|many
CASSRDSAEAFF
TGCGCCAGCAGCAGGGACTCGGCTGAAGCTTTCTTT
>TRBJ2-1|TRBV4-2|16|.|.
CASSQDRGVSYNEQFF
TGTGCCAGCAGCCAAGATCGAGGAGTAAGCTACAATGAGCAGTTCTTC
>TRBJ2-2|TRBV4-3|15|.|many
CASSQGTRQPGELFF
TGCGCCAGCAGCCAGGGGACCCGTCAACCCGGGGAGCTGTTTTTT
>TRBJ1-2|TRBV6-5|11|.|many
CASSYGNGYTF
TGTGCCAGCAGTTACGGGAATGGCTACACCTTC
>TRBJ2-2|TRBV20-1|13|.|many
CSARTGNTGELFF
TGCAGTGCTAGGACAGGGAACACCGGGGAGCTGTTTTTT
>TRBJ1-5|TRBV10-3|16|.|many
CAISESDRAPNQPQHF
TGTGCCATCAGTGAGTCCGATAGGGCCCCGAATCAGCCCCAGCATTTT
>TRBJ2-7|TRBV20-1|14|.|many
CSARDPGTTYEQYF
TGCAGTGCTAGAGATCCCGGGACCACCTACGAGCAGTACTTC
>TRBJ2-3|TRBV27|16|TRBD2|many
CASSLGLAGDTDTQYF
TGTGCCAGCAGTTTGGGACTAGCGGGAGACACAGATACGCAGTATTTT
>TRBJ2-3|TRBV6-1|14|TRBD2|many
CASSDGRATDTQYF
TGTGCCAGCAGTGACGGGAGGGCCACAGATACGCAGTATTTT
>TRBJ2-7|TRBV27|15|TRBD1|many
CASSPEGTGYYEQYF
TGTGCCAGCAGTCCCGAGGGGACAGGGTACTACGAGCAGTACTTC
>TRBJ1-2|TRBV20-1|16|TRBD1|once
CSARPLRQGLSYGYTF
TGCAGTGCTAGGCCCCTCCGACAGGGGTTGTCCTATGGCTACACCTTC
>TRBJ2-7|TRBV7-2|15|TRBD2|many
CASSFGTSATYEQYF
TGTGCCAGCAGCTTTGGGACTAGCGCGACCTACGAGCAGTACTTC
>TRBJ2-7|TRBV7-6|14|.|.
CASSLAGKVGEQYF
TGTGCCAGCAGCTTAGCGGGTAAGGTCGGAGAGCAGTACTTC
>TRBJ1-5|TRBV6-5|14|TRBD1|many
CASSSGQGHQPQHF
TGTGCCAGCAGTTCGGGACAGGGCCATCAGCCCCAGCATTTT
>TRBJ2-7|TRBV11-2|8|.|many
CASSSAHF
TGTGCCAGCAGCTCGGCCCACTTC
>TRBJ2-1|TRBV5-4|15|.|many
CASRATDRLNNEQFF
TGTGCCAGCAGAGCGACTGACAGGTTAAACAATGAGCAGTTCTTC
>TRBJ2-5|TRBV5-6|16|TRBD2|.
CASSLPGRREGETQYF
TGTGCCAGCAGCTTGCCAGGACGGAGGGAGGGAGAGACCCAGTACTTC
>TRBJ2-1|TRBV29-1|17|TRBD2|many
CSVGGLAGAQRYNEQFF
TGCAGCGTTGGTGGACTAGCGGGGGCCCAGCGTTACAATGAGCAGTTCTTC
>TRBJ1-1|TRBV9|13|TRBD1|few
CASSVGDRTEAFF
TGTGCCAGCAGCGTAGGGGACAGGACTGAAGCTTTCTTT
>TRBJ1-1|TRBV5-1|13|.|many
CASSQEGVTEAFF
TGCGCCAGCAGCCAGGAGGGGGTCACTGAAGCTTTCTTT
>TRBJ2-5|TRBV20-1|13|TRBD1|many
CSAREQGYQTQYF
TGCAGTGCTAGAGAACAGGGGTACCAGACCCAGTACTTC
>TRBJ1-6|TRBV27|15|.|few
CASSSFGAVNSPLHF
TGTGCCAGCAGTTCATTCGGCGCGGTAAATTCACCCCTCCACTTT
>TRBJ2-3|TRBV28|15|.|many
CASSLRVGASDTQYF
TGTGCCAGCAGTTTACGGGTGGGGGCCTCAGATACGCAGTATTTT
>TRBJ2-7|TRBV12-5|14|TRBD2|few
CASGFGGRLDEQYF
TGTGCTAGTGGTTTTGGCGGGAGGTTGGACGAGCAGTACTTC
>TRBJ2-7|TRBV3-1|14|.|many
CASGLTGSGYEQYF
TGTGCCAGCGGATTGACCGGGAGCGGTTACGAGCAGTACTTC